Listed here are 20 T cell receptor beta chains from one sample, sequenced in a study of neurological immune-mediated disorders. MiXCR was run by TCRdb on the 5' RACE reads, yielding one entry per CDR3 protein. Among about 24,000 distinct CDR3 sequences listed, roughly 13% were seen once. Sequenced sample: PBMCs. The receptor set was obtained from a woman between 40 and 55 years old with HTLV-1-associated myelopathy (HAM/TSP).

This clonotype came up many times. The chain uses TRBV28 and TRBJ1-5; the D is unclear. The CDR3 runs 13 residues. The germline V and J ends were trimmed by 8 bases and 0 bases, with 8 bases remaining between them. Germline values: CDR1 MDHEN, CDR2 SYDVKM. The CDR3 DNA sequence: TGTGCCAGCCGGGCCAATAGCAATCAGCCCCAGCATTTT. Its protein product is CASRANSNQPQHF.

This clonotype was found many times. The chain carries TRBV20-1 and TRBJ1-2, with D possibly being TRBD1 (6 bases). The CDR3 totals 14 residues. Trimming cost V 5 bases and J 8 bases, with 21 bases left between them. The V gene's germline CDR1 is DFQATT and CDR2 SNEGSKA (reference sequence). The CDR3 DNA reads as TGCAGTGCTCCCCTCGTTAGGGGGACTTGGGGCTACACCTTC. Translating gives CSAPLVRGTWGYTF.

This clonotype was counted ten times or more. This chain connects TRBV5-1 to TRBJ2-5; D ambiguous. This CDR3 has 14 amino acids. The germline V gene has CDR1 SGHRS and CDR2 YFSETQ. Trimming cost V 4 bases and J 2 bases, with 12 bases left between them. This CDR3 reads CASSPEVGQETQYF. The CDR3 region has the DNA TGCGCCAGCAGCCCCGAGGTAGGACAAGAGACCCAGTACTTC.

This clonotype was detected ten times or more. The chain carries TRBV20-1 and TRBJ2-7; 11 bases map to TRBD2. The germline V gene has CDR1 DFQATT and CDR2 SNEGSKA (reference sequence). V gave up 6 bases and J gave up 1 base; unmatched junction bases: 11. The CDR3 loop spans 16 amino acids. The CDR3 bases are TGCAGTGCCCGAAATGCATTAGCGGGGGGGTCCTACGAGCAGTACTTC. This codes for CSARNALAGGSYEQYF.

This clonotype was counted many times. The rearrangement uses TRBV20-1 and TRBJ2-7; 8 nucleotides align to TRBD2. The CDR3 has 14 residues. The V segment lost 3 bases and the J segment 2 bases; nucleotides outside the gene matches: 6. Per germline, CDR1 DFQATT and CDR2 SNEGSKA (reference sequence). The CDR3 is CSASFTSGPYEQYF. In DNA form, the CDR3 reads TGCAGTGCTAGTTTCACTAGCGGACCCTACGAGCAGTACTTC.

At least ten counts were recorded for this clonotype. CDR3: CASKGTGLISGELFF. The CDR3 nucleotides read TGTGCCAGCAAAGGGACAGGGTTGATCTCCGGGGAGCTGTTTTTT. This chain links TRBV2 with TRBJ2-2, with TRBD1 matching 9 bases. Germline-derived CDR1 and CDR2 are SNHLY and FYNNEI. The CDR3 extends over 15 amino acids. Trimming removed 7 bases from V and 6 bases from J; junction bases left unmatched: 9.

Many counts were recorded for this clonotype. The V and J genes are TRBV20-1 and TRBJ1-2; D remains ambiguous. V was clipped by 5 bases and J by 1 base, with 11 bases between them. Germline CDR1 DFQATT, CDR2 SNEGSKA (reference sequence). The CDR3 has 13 residues. The CDR3 nucleotides read TGCAGTGCTTCTCCTTACCTTAACTATGGCTACACCTTC. Protein product: CSASPYLNYGYTF.

This clonotype was recorded many times. This chain links TRBV20-1 with TRBJ2-1, with TRBD2 matching over 9 bases. The CDR3 length is 14 residues. Per germline, CDR1 DFQATT and CDR2 SNEGSKA (reference sequence). Germline trimming cut 2 bases from V and 5 bases from J; bases unmatched to any gene: 4. CDR3 region: CSARSLAGHNEQFF. The CDR3 DNA reads TGCAGTGCTAGAAGCCTAGCGGGGCACAATGAGCAGTTCTTC.

This clonotype rates as medium-sized. The V gene is TRBV7-3, the J gene TRBJ2-1, with 14 bases lining up with TRBD2. The V and J ends lost 4 bases and 15 bases, in that order; junction bases with no gene match: 8. Germline V gene data show CDR1 as SGHTA and CDR2 as FQGTGA. The CDR3 totals 14 residues. This chain's CDR3 is CASSSGLAGGHRFF. The CDR3 DNA reads as TGTGCCAGCAGCTCCGGACTAGCGGGGGGCCACCGGTTCTTC.

This clonotype was recorded many times. The chain joins TRBV5-5 to TRBJ2-3; D unclear. CDR1 and CDR2 (germline): SGHKS, YYEKEE (reference sequence). Trimming removed 4 bases from V and 0 bases from J, with 9 bases in between. The CDR3 loop spans 14 amino acids. CDR3 amino acids: CASSTPGSTDTQYF. The DNA of the CDR3 is TGTGCCAGCAGCACGCCCGGCAGCACAGATACGCAGTATTTT.

As to this clonotype: At one of its ends the junction is not consistent with the germline gene, which may arise from a read error. V gene TRBV20-1 combines with J gene TRBJ1-2; D remains unclear. Germline V gives CDR1 DFQATT, CDR2 SNEGSKA (reference sequence). This CDR3 is built from 14 residues. CDR3 amino acids: CSAKALVGDYVYTF. The CDR3 DNA is TGCAGTGCTAAGGCCCTAGTGGGAGACTATGTCTACACCTTC.

The V and J genes are TRBV2 and TRBJ2-5; tentatively, D is TRBD1 or TRBD2 (5 bases each). CDR1 and CDR2 (germline): SNHLY, FYNNEI. The germline V and J ends were trimmed by 8 bases and 5 bases, with 15 bases remaining between them. CDR3 length: 13 amino acids. In DNA, the CDR3 is TGTGCCAGCGTGGAGGCAGGGCGGGAGACCCAGTACTTC. It is translated as CASVEAGRETQYF.

Many counts were recorded for this clonotype. V gene TRBV7-9 combines with J gene TRBJ1-4, with 9 nucleotides matching TRBD1. Trimming took 4 bases from V and 2 from J; bases not matched to a gene: 5. CDR3 length: 16 amino acids. The germline V gene has CDR1 SEHNR and CDR2 FQNEAQ (reference sequence). The CDR3 reads CASSSPGTGTNEKLFF. The CDR3 nucleotides are TGTGCCAGCAGCTCCCCCGGGACAGGGACTAATGAAAAACTGTTTTTT.

This clonotype has a count of ten or more. V is TRBV20-1 and J is TRBJ2-7, with D perhaps matching TRBD2 (7 bases). V was cut by 3 bases and J by 3 bases, with 15 bases left in between. CDR3 length equals 14 residues. The germline gives CDR1 DFQATT, CDR2 SNEGSKA (reference sequence). CDR3 DNA: TGCAGTGCTAGGGATGGGGGGGCAGGCTACGAGCAGTACTTC. Protein sequence: CSARDGGAGYEQYF.

This clonotype was counted ten times or more. The gene calls are TRBV29-1 and TRBJ2-3; D is possibly TRBD2 (5 bases). Germline-derived CDR1 and CDR2 are SQVTM and ANQGSEA. The CDR3 length is 12 residues. Trimming removed 5 bases at V and 2 bases at J, with 8 bases between. CDR3 bases: TGCAGCGTTCTGAGGGCCACAGATACGCAGTATTTT. It yields the protein CSVLRATDTQYF.

This clonotype was observed many times. The rearrangement uses TRBV4-2 and TRBJ1-2; 7 bases match TRBD1. This CDR3 is built from 15 residues. V gave up 3 bases and J gave up 3 bases; unmatched junction bases: 7. The germline CDR1 and CDR2 sequences are LGHNA and YNFKEQ. CDR3 DNA: TGTGCCAGCAGCCAGGATACCGGGACAGACTATGGCTACACCTTC. As protein: CASSQDTGTDYGYTF.

A remark on this clonotype: A read error is possible here, since a much larger clone lies one base away. The rearrangement links TRBV18 to TRBJ2-3; TRBD1 might be the D (6 bases). Per germline, CDR1 KGHSH and CDR2 LQKENI. CDR3 length: 15 residues. The CDR3 DNA is TGTGCCATCTCACCGCGGGCAGGGGCCACAGATACGCAGTATTTT. Its translation: CAISPRAGATDTQYF. Variable domain in full (rest from reference TRBV18 and TRBJ2-3): NAGVMQNPRHLVRRRGQEARLRCSPMKGHSHVYWYRQLPEEGLKFMVYLQKENIIDESGMPKERFSAEFPKEGPSILRIQQVVRGDSAAYFCAISPRAGATDTQYFGPGTRLTVL.

Many counts were recorded for this clonotype. The DNA for the CDR3 is TGCGCCAGCAGCTCCTTTAGTACAGATACGCAGTATTTT. Encoded protein: CASSSFSTDTQYF. V gene TRBV5-1 combines with J gene TRBJ2-3, with D uncertain. There are 13 residues in the CDR3. Deletions cut 3 bases from V and 3 bases from J, with 8 bases between. Germline V gene sequence: CDR1 SGHRS, CDR2 YFSETQ. Full variable domain (remainder filled in from reference TRBV5-1 and TRBJ2-3): KAGVTQTPRYLIKTRGQQVTLSCSPISGHRSVSWYQQTPGQGLQFLFEYFSETQRNKGNFPGRFSGRQFSNSRSEMNVSTLELGDSALYLCASSSFSTDTQYFGPGTRLTVL.

With respect to this clonotype: A much more abundant neighbour one base away suggests this may be a read error. The chain uses TRBV3-1 and TRBJ2-1; D is ambiguous. This CDR3 region has 13 residues. With 1 base removed from V and 8 bases from J, the gap between germline ends came to 9 bases. Per germline, CDR1 LGHDT and CDR2 YNNKEL (reference sequence). CDR3 nucleotides: TGTGCCAGCAGCCAAGTGAGGTACGATGAGCAGTTCTTC. It specifies CASSQVRYDEQFF.

This clonotype occurred many times. J is TRBJ2-1 and V is TRBV5-1, with 8 bases that match TRBD2. With 0 bases clipped from V and 7 bases from J, the junction kept 6 bases outside the gene matches. Germline assignment: CDR1 SGHRS and CDR2 YFSETQ. The CDR3 sequence is 15 residues long. CDR3: CASSLVVRGGNEQFF. Written as DNA, the CDR3 is TGCGCCAGCAGCTTGGTAGTCCGGGGGGGGAATGAGCAGTTCTTC.